Listed below are T cell receptor beta chains from one sample, sequenced in a study of OX40 agonist ivuxolimab in advanced cancers. Profiled with immunoSEQ multiplex PCR; TCRdb holds only in-frame clones, not every one. The profile shows about 66,000 clones, roughly 80% of them singletons. Sample: CD4+ or CD8+ T cells sorted from blood, taken in a trial of the OX40 agonist ivuxolimab. Receptors originate from an adult with an advanced solid tumor such as melanoma, head and neck, liver or kidney cancer. CDR3s include the opening cysteine and the closing phenylalanine or tryptophan. A D gene is named only where the DNA matches it firmly. For some rows the clone size is stated as once, few or many, or as a class when expanded; others skip it.

TRBJ2-7 | - | 14 | - | TRBV6-5 | TGTGCCAGCAGTACGTCTCTAGCGACCTACGAGCAGTACTTC | CASSTSLATYEQYF
TRBJ1-2 | TRBD1 | 15 | - | TRBV6-6 | TGTGCCAGCAGTTACCAACTGGACAGGGCGATTGGCTACACCTTC | CASSYQLDRAIGYTF
TRBJ2-2 | TRBD2 | 17 | - | TRBV7-2 | TGTGCCAGCAGCCCAAATGGACTAGCGGGATTCACCGGGGAGCTGTTTTTT | CASSPNGLAGFTGELFF
TRBJ1-1 | - | 14 | - | TRBV2 | TGTGCCAGCAGTGTGGGGGAGATGAACACTGAAGCTTTCTTT | CASSVGEMNTEAFF
TRBJ1-1 | - | 14 | - | TRBV18 | TGTGCCAGCTCACCGGGACTGATGAACACTGAAGCTTTCTTT | CASSPGLMNTEAFF
TRBJ1-2 | - | 12 | - | TRBV6-1 | TGTGCCAGCAGTGAAAACTATTGGGGCTACACCTTC | CASSENYWGYTF
TRBJ1-4 | - | 14 | - | TRBV7-6 | TGTGCCAGCAGCTTAACGATTCCGAATGAAAAACTGTTTTTT | CASSLTIPNEKLFF
TRBJ2-7 | TRBD1 | 14 | - | TRBV28 | TGTGCCAGCAGGCCGGGACAGGGTCGCAACGAGCAGTACTTC | CASRPGQGRNEQYF
TRBJ1-3 | - | 15 | - | TRBV30 | TGTGCCTGGACCCATACCAGGGGCTCCGGAAACACCATATATTTT | CAWTHTRGSGNTIYF
TRBJ2-3 | TRBD2 | 18 | few | TRBV25-1 | TGTGCCAGCAGTGCGGGACTAGCGGTGGCCGCTGGCACAGATACGCAGTATTTT | CASSAGLAVAAGTDTQYF
TRBJ2-7 | - | 13 | - | TRBV29-1 | TGCAGCGTTGAAGATGGGAGAAGGTACGAGCAGTACTTC | CSVEDGRRYEQYF
TRBJ2-7 | - | 17 | - | TRBV21-1 | TGTGCCAGCAGCAAATCAGGAGGCAGGTTCTTTCCCTACGAGCAGTACTTC | CASSKSGGRFFPYEQYF
TRBJ1-2 | - | 15 | few | TRBV30 | TGTGCCTGGAGTGTATCCGGCAGGGAGGCCGGCGGCTACACCTTC | CAWSVSGREAGGYTF
TRBJ1-5 | - | 13 | - | TRBV11-1 | TGTGCCAGCAGCTTAGTCAAAAGCGGGCCCCAGCATTTT | CASSLVKSGPQHF
TRBJ2-3 | TRBD1 | 16 | - | TRBV5-4 | TGTGCCAGCAGCCCCAAAGGGGCAGGGGGCGCAGATACGCAGTATTTT | CASSPKGAGGADTQYF
TRBJ2-5 | TRBD1 | 15 | - | TRBV9 | TGTGCTAAGGGGGCGGAGAAAATCTACGATGAGACCCAGTACTTC | CAKGAEKIYDETQYF
TRBJ1-2 | - | 14 | - | TRBV18 | TGTGCCAGCTCACCACCAACGGAAATCTATGGCTACACCTTC | CASSPPTEIYGYTF
TRBJ2-3 | - | 15 | few | TRBV4-1 | TGCGCCAGCAGCCGACGCGACTATAGCGGAGATACGCAGTATTTT | CASSRRDYSGDTQYF
TRBJ2-3 | TRBD2 | 16 | - | TRBV5-1 | TGCGCCAGCAGCTTGGGAGGGAGGGTGAGCACAGATACGCAGTATTTT | CASSLGGRVSTDTQYF
TRBJ2-7 | TRBD1 | 14 | - | TRBV19 | TGTGCCAGCTCAAATGGGGACAGCACTCACGAGCAGTACTTC | CASSNGDSTHEQYF
TRBJ2-7 | TRBD2 | 19 | - | TRBV7-2 | TGTGCCAGCAGCTCGTATGGGACTAGCGGCGGCGGGGTGCTCTCTGAGCAGTACTTC | CASSSYGTSGGGVLSEQYF
TRBJ2-7 | - | 13 | - | TRBV10-2 | TGCGCCAGCAGTCGGGGGATTACCTACGAGCAGTACTTC | CASSRGITYEQYF
TRBJ2-5 | - | 13 | - | TRBV11-3 | TGTGCCAGCAGCACCGCAGGTCAAGAGACCCAGTACTTC | CASSTAGQETQYF
TRBJ1-2 | - | 15 | - | TRBV15 | TGTGCCACCAGCAGGGCCCAAGTTTCATCCTATGGCTACACCTTC | CATSRAQVSSYGYTF
TRBJ2-7 | - | 14 | many | TRBV10-1 | TGCGCCAGCAGTGACGGGACCCACCCCTACGAGCAGTACTTC | CASSDGTHPYEQYF